Each of the 21 T cell receptor beta chains below was sequenced from the same sample in a study of blood T cell repertoires in COVID-19. Measured with immunoSEQ multiplex PCR; TCRdb has only the in-frame clones, and not every one. Among 200,000 to 250,000 clones, 82% were seen once, and the ten largest hold approximately 3.6%. Sequenced: PBMCs or T cells enriched from blood (not recorded which). These receptors all come from a woman aged 60-75 years who had recovered from COVID-19.

The J gene is TRBJ1-4, the V gene TRBV2; TRBD1 matches 9 bases. With V trimmed by 7 bases and J by 0 bases, 15 bases remained unmatched. From germline, CDR1 is SNHLY and CDR2 FYNNEI. There are 19 residues in the CDR3. The DNA of the CDR3 is TGTGCCAGCACCCAAAGGGGGCCGGGACAGGGCCCAACTAATGAAAAACTGTTTTTT. Protein sequence: CASTQRGPGQGPTNEKLFF.

V and J are TRBV19 and TRBJ1-1; no definite D call. Germline V gene lookup returns CDR1 LNHDA and CDR2 SQIVND (reference sequence). This CDR3 is 14 amino acids long. V was cut by 3 bases and J by 0 bases, with 8 bases left in between. The CDR3 protein is CASSMSSMNTEAFF. CDR3 in DNA: TGTGCCAGTAGTATGTCGAGCATGAACACTGAAGCTTTCTTT.

This rearrangement joins TRBV10-3 to TRBJ1-5; D uncertain. Trimming stripped 2 bases from V and 3 bases from J, with 5 bases between. Germline assignment: CDR1 ENHRY and CDR2 SYGVKD. The CDR3 loop spans 13 amino acids. CDR3: CAISEQANQPQHF. In nucleotides, the CDR3 is TGTGCCATCAGTGAGCAGGCCAATCAGCCCCAGCATTTT.

This chain connects TRBV30 to TRBJ2-7; maybe TRBD1 (5 bases). V gave up 2 bases and J gave up 0 bases, with 5 bases separating them. CDR3 length equals 12 residues. The germline V gene encodes CDR1 GTSNPN and CDR2 SVGIG (reference sequence). The CDR3 nucleotides are TGTGCCTGGAGTACAGGCTCCTACGAGCAGTACTTC. This encodes CAWSTGSYEQYF.

The chain couples TRBV18 to TRBJ1-1, with 8 bases lining up with TRBD1. The V gene end was trimmed by 2 bases and the J gene end by 3 bases; junction bases not matched to a gene: 2. Germline lookup yields CDR1 KGHSH and CDR2 LQKENI. This CDR3 contains 14 residues. CDR3 nucleotides: TGTGCCAGCTCACCATTACAGGGGGACACTGAAGCTTTCTTT. Translating gives CASSPLQGDTEAFF.

The table lists this clone with a few counts. The chain employs TRBV19 and TRBJ1-1; tentative D call: TRBD1 (5 bases). V lost 3 bases and J 0 bases, leaving 11 bases between the germline ends. This CDR3 has 15 residues. Germline-derived CDR1 and CDR2 are LNHDA and SQIVND (reference sequence). CDR3 in amino acids: CASSIGPGVNTEAFF. As DNA, the CDR3 is TGTGCCAGTAGTATCGGTCCGGGGGTGAACACTGAAGCTTTCTTT.

This clone came up once. This rearrangement joins TRBV5-8 to TRBJ2-7; D is perhaps TRBD1 (5 bases). Per germline, CDR1 SGHTS and CDR2 YDEGEE. The V and J ends lost 0 bases and 2 bases respectively, with 21 bases between them. The CDR3 spans 18 residues. The CDR3 region is CASSLEGGASLPTYEQYF. The CDR3 DNA reads as TGTGCCAGCAGCTTGGAAGGTGGGGCCAGCCTACCCACCTACGAGCAGTACTTC.

V gene TRBV3-1 (or the pseudogene TRBV3-2) combines with J gene TRBJ1-4, with D perhaps TRBD1 (5 bases). Germline V lookup: CDR1 LGHDT, CDR2 YNNKEL (reference sequence). This CDR3 spans 15 amino acids. V dropped 4 bases and J dropped 2 bases, with 11 bases sitting between them. The CDR3 protein is CASSPERGTNEKLFF. CDR3 in DNA: TGTGCCAGCAGCCCCGAGCGGGGGACTAATGAAAAACTGTTTTTT.

V and J are TRBV5-8 and TRBJ2-1; 7 bases align to TRBD1. The V segment lost 4 bases and the J segment 5 bases; nucleotides outside the gene matches: 15. There are 17 residues in the CDR3. Germline V lookup: CDR1 SGHTS, CDR2 YDEGEE. CDR3 sequence: CASSLETGYITNNEQFF. In nucleotides, the CDR3 is TGTGCCAGCAGCCTAGAGACAGGGTATATCACGAACAATGAGCAGTTCTTC.

The count of this clone is one. J is TRBJ2-1 and V is TRBV11-3, with 9 nucleotides matching TRBD1. The CDR3 contains 16 residues. CDR1 is SGHNT, CDR2 YENEEA, per germline. J gave up 7 bases and V 1 base, and 8 bases lay outside the gene matches. This CDR3 reads CASSLGPGQGQNEQFF. CDR3 in DNA: TGTGCCAGCAGCTTAGGGCCGGGACAGGGACAAAATGAGCAGTTCTTC.

The chain couples TRBV7-9 to TRBJ1-6; possible D gene TRBD1, 5 bases. Trimming took 5 bases from V and 0 from J, leaving 8 bases between them. Looked up from germline, CDR1 is SEHNR and CDR2 is FQNEAQ (reference sequence). The CDR3 loop spans 15 amino acids. The CDR3 loop is CASSPGYSYNSPLHF. CDR3 bases: TGTGCCAGCAGCCCAGGGTACTCCTATAATTCACCCCTCCACTTT.

The chain is built from TRBV19 and TRBJ2-6, with 7 bases fitting TRBD1. CDR3 length: 17 amino acids. The germline V gene has CDR1 LNHDA and CDR2 SQIVND (reference sequence). Trimming took 1 base from V and 0 from J; bases not matched to a gene: 3. The CDR3 spells CASSIGTGDSGANVLTF. In DNA, the CDR3 is TGTGCCAGTAGTATAGGGACAGGAGACTCTGGGGCCAACGTCCTGACTTTC.

This chain connects TRBV7-2 to TRBJ2-3; D may be TRBD1 (5 bases). The CDR3 length is 14 residues. Germline CDR1 reads SGHTA; CDR2 reads FQGNSA. V was clipped by 5 bases and J by 0 bases, with 9 bases between them. The CDR3 protein is CASSVQVSTDTQYF. CDR3 nucleotides: TGTGCCAGCAGCGTACAGGTTAGCACAGATACGCAGTATTTT.

The V call is TRBV5-1, the J call TRBJ2-5; a weak D match, TRBD1 (5 bases). CDR1 is SGHRS and CDR2 is YFSETQ in the germline V gene. The CDR3 is 15 residues long. The ends were cut back, 1 base at V and 2 bases at J, with 12 bases in the middle. CDR3 DNA: TGCGCCAGCAGCTTGCGACAGCCTCAACAAGAGACCCAGTACTTC. This sequence encodes CASSLRQPQQETQYF. Based on the CDR3 plus reference TRBV5-1 and TRBJ2-5, the full variable domain is KAGVTQTPRYLIKTRGQQVTLSCSPISGHRSVSWYQQTPGQGLQFLFEYFSETQRNKGNFPGRFSGRQFSNSRSEMNVSTLELGDSALYLCASSLRQPQQETQYFGPGTRLLVL.

This chain joins TRBV6-5 and TRBJ2-7, with a weak D call TRBD2 (7 bases). Per the germline V gene, CDR1 is MNHEY and CDR2 is SVGAGI. V lost 2 bases, J lost 5 bases, and 19 bases lay in between. This CDR3 contains 16 residues. The CDR3 DNA follows: TGTGCCAGCAGTTACCTTGGGGCCCGGGGGGCAAACGAGCAGTACTTC. Translating it yields CASSYLGARGANEQYF.

The chain joins TRBV9 to TRBJ2-3; D ambiguous. The V end was cut by 0 bases, the J end by 2 bases, with 10 bases between. The CDR3 totals 15 residues. The V gene's germline CDR1 is SGDLS and CDR2 YYNGEE. This chain's CDR3 is CASSVASQLTDTQYF. In nucleotides, the CDR3 is TGTGCCAGCAGCGTAGCTTCACAGCTCACAGATACGCAGTATTTT.

The J gene is TRBJ1-5, the V gene TRBV5-4, with TRBD1 matching 9 bases. Trimming at V came to 0 bases and at J to 5 bases, leaving 3 bases not matched to a gene. The CDR3 length is 15 residues. The V gene's germline CDR1 is SGHNT and CDR2 YYREEE (reference sequence). CDR3 bases: TGTGCCAGCAGCTTGGACAGGGGGCCTTATCAGCCCCAGCATTTT. The encoded protein is CASSLDRGPYQPQHF.

This clone occurred once. The chain joins TRBV21-1 to TRBJ2-3; TRBD2 is the table's D call, not checked against the DNA. TRBV21-1 is assigned pseudogene status. The CDR3 covers 13 residues. In DNA form, the CDR3 reads TGTGCCAAAAGCGGGGGGATCGCAGATACGCAGTATTTT. It translates to CAKSGGIADTQYF.

The chain employs TRBV20-1 and TRBJ2-7; 9 positions match TRBD1. Trimming took 3 bases from V and 7 from J; bases not matched to a gene: 10. The germline V gene has CDR1 DFQATT and CDR2 SNEGSKA (reference sequence). This CDR3 spans 14 amino acids. The CDR3 sequence is CSASPRGTGNEQYF. The CDR3 region has the DNA TGCAGTGCTAGTCCCCGAGGGACAGGGAATGAGCAGTACTTC.

As for this clone: The same CDR3 arises from other DNA sequences in this sample as well. This sequence joins TRBV27 and TRBJ2-7; perhaps TRBD2 as D (5 bases). Looked up from germline, CDR1 is MNHEY and CDR2 is SMNVEV (reference sequence). CDR3 length: 13 residues. V lost 5 bases and J lost 4, with 12 bases in between. The CDR3 bases are TGTGCCAGCAGTCTGTCCGGAGGTTACGAGCAGTACTTC. Its protein is CASSLSGGYEQYF.

This clone showed up just once. The chain carries TRBV6-1 and TRBJ2-1, with 10 bases matching TRBD1. With V trimmed by 2 bases and J by 9 bases, 7 bases remained unmatched. Germline V CDR1 and CDR2: MNHNS, SASEGT. This CDR3 contains 15 residues. The CDR3 sequence: CASSEMTGGTGEQFF. For the CDR3, the DNA is TGTGCCAGCAGTGAAATGACAGGGGGCACGGGTGAGCAGTTCTTC.